The clone carrying this T cell receptor (beta chain) was recorded only once. These data come from a study of blood T cell repertoires in COVID-19. The length of the CDR3 is 16 residues. Germline CDR1 and CDR2: LGHNA and YNFKEQ. Unmatched junction bases numbered 8, after V lost 4 bases and J lost 3 bases. Here immunoSEQ multiplex PCR was the method, and the copy in TCRdb shows in-frame clones only, minus some. The data show about 88,000 clones, with roughly nine tenths seen just once and approximately 5.2% held by the top ten. The receptor was derived from an elderly woman with active COVID-19. This rearrangement joins TRBV4-2 to TRBJ2-7, with 11 positions matching TRBD2. Source material: peripheral blood. The CDR3 sequence is CASSPDSGRADYEQYF. The DNA of the CDR3 is TGTGCCAGCAGCCCCGATAGCGGGAGGGCGGACTACGAGCAGTACTTC.